The next 27 T cell receptor beta chains were all read from a single sample in a study of PD-1 blockade in classical Hodgkin lymphoma. TCRdb's table, derived via immunoSEQ multiplex PCR, lists solely in-frame clones and lacks some. This sample carries tens of thousands of clones, approximately 78% of them seen once, and the ten largest clones take 8% to 9.5%. As to time point: cycle 4 day 1 (C4D1), after around six weeks of nivolumab. Every patient relapsed after autologous stem cell transplantation, and brentuximab vedotin exposure varied. This specimen consisted of peripheral blood mononuclear cells (PBMCs), obtained before the fourth cycle of nivolumab. The receptors originated from a human donor with classical Hodgkin lymphoma.

The chain uses TRBV12-5 and TRBJ1-2; D perhaps matches TRBD1 (6 bases). Germline assignment: CDR1 LGHNT and CDR2 FRNRAP. The CDR3 consists of 11 residues. The ends were cut back, 2 bases at V and 12 bases at J, with 10 bases in the middle. The CDR3 region is CASGLYGQNTF. The CDR3, as DNA: TGTGCTAGTGGTTTGTATGGACAGAACACCTTC.

In DNA form, the CDR3 reads TGCGCCAGCAGTGACAGAACGATCACAGATACGCAGTATTTT. Its protein is CASSDRTITDTQYF. V is TRBV10-2 and J is TRBJ2-3; D not resolved. The CDR3 extends over 14 amino acids. Germline V gives CDR1 WSHSY, CDR2 SAAADI. Trimming left V 3 bases short and J 2 bases short, with 9 bases between.

The chain links TRBV19 to TRBJ1-2; D gene uncertain. V lost 6 bases and J lost 5, with 16 bases in between. In germline, CDR1 is LNHDA, CDR2 SQIVND (reference sequence). The CDR3 runs to 14 residues. CDR3 in amino acids: CASREKMIGYGYTF. In DNA form, the CDR3 reads TGTGCCAGTAGGGAAAAAATGATAGGATATGGCTACACCTTC.

This chain joins TRBV28 and TRBJ1-2, with 8 bases identical to TRBD1. The CDR3 is 17 amino acids. Trimming at V came to 7 bases and at J to 4 bases, leaving 17 bases not matched to a gene. Germline V lookup: CDR1 MDHEN, CDR2 SYDVKM. The CDR3 DNA sequence: TGTGCCAGCAATTCGGCGTCAGGGGGCTCCACCATCTATGGCTACACCTTC. Its translation: CASNSASGGSTIYGYTF.

The rearrangement joins TRBV30 to TRBJ2-5, with TRBD2 identical over 7 bases. Germline V gene data show CDR1 as GTSNPN and CDR2 as SVGIG (reference sequence). This CDR3 region has 14 residues. Germline trimming cut 6 bases from V and 5 bases from J; bases unmatched to any gene: 12. Here the CDR3 reads CACQRAAGEETQYF. The DNA for the CDR3 is TGTGCCTGCCAAAGGGCCGCGGGGGAGGAGACCCAGTACTTC.

The chain couples TRBV7-3 to TRBJ2-6; TRBD1 matches at 9 bases. This CDR3 is built from 16 residues. J gave up 4 bases and V 5 bases, and 6 bases lay outside the gene matches. CDR1 is SGHTA, CDR2 FQGTGA, per germline. The CDR3 sequence: CASSTRTGAGANVLTF. CDR3 nucleotide sequence: TGTGCCAGCAGCACTAGGACAGGGGCGGGGGCCAACGTCCTGACTTTC.

This clone was observed a few times. J is TRBJ1-2 and V is TRBV5-4; 7 nucleotides match TRBD1. The CDR3 is made up of 15 amino acids. Looked up from germline, CDR1 is SGHNT and CDR2 is YYREEE (reference sequence). With 1 base clipped from V and 5 bases from J, the junction kept 8 bases outside the gene matches. CDR3 protein: CASSLMGQLTYGYTF. The CDR3 nucleotides are TGTGCCAGCAGCTTGATGGGACAGCTTACGTATGGCTACACCTTC. Full variable domain (remainder filled in from reference TRBV5-4 and TRBJ1-2): ETGVTQSPTHLIKTRGQQVTLRCSSQSGHNTVSWYQQALGQGPQFIFQYYREEENGRGNFPPRFSGLQFPNYSSELNVNALELDDSALYLCASSLMGQLTYGYTFGSGTRLTVV.

V is TRBV10-3 and J is TRBJ2-7, with a possible D match to TRBD1 (6 bases). The CDR3 spans 13 residues. In germline, CDR1 is ENHRY, CDR2 SYGVKD. V was cut by 6 bases and J by 1 base, with 10 bases left in between. CDR3 nucleotide sequence: TGTGCCATCAGCAAGGACAGATCCTACGAGCAGTACTTC. This codes for CAISKDRSYEQYF.

V is TRBV6-5 and J is TRBJ2-3; 13 bases are a match to TRBD2. Germline V lookup: CDR1 MNHEY, CDR2 SVGAGI. The V gene end was trimmed by 4 bases and the J gene end by 2 bases; junction bases not matched to a gene: 3. CDR3 size: 16 residues. The CDR3 loop reads CASSWGLAGLTDTQYF. DNA for the CDR3: TGTGCCAGCAGTTGGGGACTAGCGGGGCTCACAGATACGCAGTATTTT.

This sequence joins TRBV2 and TRBJ1-4; D remains unclear. There are 14 residues in the CDR3. Germline V CDR1 and CDR2: SNHLY, FYNNEI. V was clipped by 7 bases and J by 7 bases, with 16 bases between them. Written as DNA, the CDR3 is TGTGCCAGCATCATCTATCTGGAAGGTGAAAAACTGTTTTTT. Amino acids: CASIIYLEGEKLFF.

The chain joins TRBV7-2 to TRBJ1-4, with 7 bases that match TRBD1. Germline CDR1 SGHTA, CDR2 FQGNSA. With 1 base clipped from V and 7 bases from J, the junction kept 9 bases outside the gene matches. This CDR3 has 16 amino acids. DNA for the CDR3: TGTGCCAGCAGCTTAGGGCTTACAGGGGATAGTGAAAAACTGTTTTTT. It yields the protein CASSLGLTGDSEKLFF. Combining the CDR3 with reference TRBV7-2 and TRBJ1-4 gives the whole variable domain GAGVSQSPSNKVTEKGKDVELRCDPISGHTALYWYRQSLGQGLEFLIYFQGNSAPDKSGLPSDRFSAERTGGSVSTLTIQRTQQEDSAVYLCASSLGLTGDSEKLFFGSGTQLSVL.

The chain recombines TRBV4-1 with TRBJ1-1, with D unclear. With 0 bases removed from V and 10 bases from J, the gap between germline ends came to 9 bases. Germline CDR1 is MGHRA and CDR2 is YSYEKL. This CDR3 has 12 residues. The CDR3 reads CASSQDGGRAFF. Written as DNA, the CDR3 is TGCGCCAGCAGCCAAGACGGAGGGAGAGCTTTCTTT.

This chain links TRBV28 with TRBJ2-7, with D uncertain. The V end lost 10 bases, the J end lost 5 bases, and 12 bases lay between the germline ends. Germline assignment: CDR1 MDHEN and CDR2 SYDVKM. The CDR3 is 11 residues long. DNA for the CDR3: TGTGCCACGGCGAGGTTCCACGAGCAGTACTTC. It yields the protein CATARFHEQYF. Complete variable domain (other parts from reference TRBV28 and TRBJ2-7): DVKVTQSSRYLVKRTGEKVFLECVQDMDHENMFWYRQDPGLGLRLIYFSYDVKMKEKGDIPEGYSVSREKKERFSLILESASTNQTSMYLCATARFHEQYFGPGTRLTVT.

The V call is TRBV19, the J call TRBJ2-3; 9 nucleotides align to TRBD2. Germline trimming cut 7 bases from V and 2 bases from J; bases unmatched to any gene: 7. CDR1 and CDR2 (germline): LNHDA, SQIVND (reference sequence). The CDR3 is 15 residues long. CDR3 amino acids: CASTVAGASTDTQYF. The CDR3 nucleotides are TGTGCCAGTACTGTAGCGGGGGCCTCCACAGATACGCAGTATTTT.

The chain combines TRBV7-9 with TRBJ2-1, with 8 bases aligning to TRBD2. This CDR3 is built from 17 residues. V gave up 2 bases and J gave up 7 bases; unmatched junction bases: 13. CDR1 and CDR2 (germline): SEHNR, FQNEAQ (reference sequence). This chain's CDR3 is CASSLRPLAGSGNEQFF. Written as DNA, the CDR3 is TGTGCCAGCAGCTTAAGACCATTAGCGGGGTCCGGGAATGAGCAGTTCTTC.

This clone was seen only a few times. The chain employs TRBV7-2 and TRBJ2-5; 14 bases are shared with TRBD2. The V segment lost 3 bases and the J segment 5 bases; nucleotides outside the gene matches: 8. CDR1 is SGHTA, CDR2 FQGNSA, per germline. The CDR3 covers 17 residues. The CDR3 region is CASSLTGLAGAGETQYF. As DNA, the CDR3 is TGTGCCAGCAGCTTGACGGGACTAGCGGGAGCGGGGGAGACCCAGTACTTC. Looking up the rest from reference TRBV7-2 and TRBJ2-5 gives the full variable domain: GAGVSQSPSNKVTEKGKDVELRCDPISGHTALYWYRQSLGQGLEFLIYFQGNSAPDKSGLPSDRFSAERTGGSVSTLTIQRTQQEDSAVYLCASSLTGLAGAGETQYFGPGTRLLVL.

J is TRBJ2-7 and V is TRBV5-1; TRBD2 is a possible D gene (6 bases). The CDR3 runs to 14 residues. V was cut by 2 bases and J by 4 bases, with 13 bases left in between. Germline CDR1 SGHRS, CDR2 YFSETQ. The DNA of the CDR3 is TGCGCCAGCAGCTTCTCAAGACTAGAATACGAGCAGTACTTC. It translates to CASSFSRLEYEQYF.

The chain couples TRBV7-2 to TRBJ2-1; D tentatively reads TRBD1 or TRBD2 (5 bases each). V lost 5 bases, J lost 2 bases, and 13 bases lay in between. The germline V gene encodes CDR1 SGHTA and CDR2 FQGNSA. The CDR3 loop spans 15 amino acids. The CDR3 DNA sequence: TGTGCCAGCAGCCGACCCGGGACGCCCTACAATGAGCAGTTCTTC. It is translated as CASSRPGTPYNEQFF.

The V and J genes are TRBV6-4 and TRBJ2-1; 7 bases agree with TRBD1. Germline CDR1 reads MRHNA; CDR2 reads SNTAGT. Losses at the gene ends were 2 bases for V and 0 bases for J; bases not matched to a gene: 1. This CDR3 is 15 amino acids long. For the CDR3, the DNA is TGTGCCAGCAGTGACGAGGGGGCCTCCTACAATGAGCAGTTCTTC. Translated: CASSDEGASYNEQFF.

The V gene is TRBV27, the J gene TRBJ1-3; a possible D gene is TRBD1 (6 bases). The CDR3 contains 16 residues. The V gene lost 0 bases and the J gene lost 4 bases, with 13 bases spanning the gap. Per germline, CDR1 MNHEY and CDR2 SMNVEV (reference sequence). CDR3 in DNA: TGTGCCAGCAGTTTATCGCACAGGGCTCTCGGAAACACCATATATTTT. Protein product: CASSLSHRALGNTIYF.

The chain recombines TRBV7-9 with TRBJ2-4; possibly TRBD1 or TRBD2 for D (5 bases each). Germline V gene data show CDR1 as SEHNR and CDR2 as FQNEAQ (reference sequence). V was clipped by 1 base and J by 0 bases, with 10 bases between them. The CDR3 extends over 16 amino acids. In DNA, the CDR3 is TGTGCCAGCAGCTTAGGGGGACCGATAGCCAAAAACATTCAGTACTTC. It specifies CASSLGGPIAKNIQYF.

This clone was detected once. The chain recombines TRBV2 with TRBJ1-6, with 7 bases matching TRBD1. The CDR3 is made up of 14 amino acids. The V gene's germline CDR1 is SNHLY and CDR2 FYNNEI. The V segment lost 6 bases and the J segment 2 bases; nucleotides outside the gene matches: 1. The CDR3 nucleotides read TGTGCCAGCAGGGGGACAGCCTATAATTCACCCCTCCACTTT. Amino acids: CASRGTAYNSPLHF.

The CDR3 DNA reads as TGCAGCGTTGAAACAGGACAGCAGTTCTTC. This gives the protein CSVETGQQFF. The chain carries TRBV29-1 and TRBJ2-1, with TRBD1 as a possible D gene (5 bases). Trimming took 2 bases from V and 11 from J, leaving 7 bases between them. The CDR3 contains 10 residues. Germline-derived CDR1 and CDR2 are SQVTM and ANQGSEA.

The chain combines TRBV19 with TRBJ1-2, with D unclear. The CDR3 contains 16 residues. Trimming removed 0 bases from V and 0 bases from J, with 11 bases in between. The germline gives CDR1 LNHDA, CDR2 SQIVND (reference sequence). CDR3 nucleotides: TGTGCCAGTAGTATAGATCGAGCAGGTCCTAACTATGGCTACACCTTC. Translated, it gives CASSIDRAGPNYGYTF.

This clone was recorded only once. This chain joins TRBV6-1 and TRBJ2-1; 7 bases are a match to TRBD2. CDR3 length: 17 residues. The junction had 15 bases not matched to a gene; V was cut back by 3 bases and J by 7 bases. Germline V gives CDR1 MNHNS, CDR2 SASEGT. Written as DNA, the CDR3 is TGTGCCAGCAGTGATTTCCCAGGGACTACCTCAGGGAATGAGCAGTTCTTC. As protein: CASSDFPGTTSGNEQFF.

J is TRBJ2-2 and V is TRBV6-5; 7 bases fit TRBD1. V gave up 0 bases and J gave up 7 bases; unmatched junction bases: 8. Germline CDR1 is MNHEY and CDR2 is SVGAGI. CDR3 length equals 16 residues. CDR3 residues: CASSYSATGESGELFF. Here the CDR3 DNA reads TGTGCCAGCAGTTACTCGGCCACAGGGGAGAGCGGGGAGCTGTTTTTT.

CDR3 sequence: CASSKDAANEKLFF. CDR3 DNA: TGTGCCAGCAGTAAGGACGCGGCTAATGAAAAACTGTTTTTT. The V gene is TRBV27, the J gene TRBJ1-4; no clear D. V lost 5 bases and J lost 3, with 10 bases in between. This CDR3 has 14 amino acids. CDR1 is MNHEY and CDR2 is SMNVEV in the germline V gene (reference sequence).